This entry describes one TCR beta chain. In this sample, this clonotype turned up many times. The target of this receptor is not known. Per-nucleotide qualities are absent, and no much larger clonotype sits a single base away. The library was produced with multiplex PCR. For sequencing, an Illumina HiSeq 4000 was employed. To build TCR beta libraries, CDR3 regions were amplified by Arm-PCR using iRepertoire HTBI primers. Before sequencing, the PCR products underwent gel purification. The original methods were these. Gene usage analysis of CDR3 amino acid clonotypes relied on the 60 or so TRBV and about 13 TRBJ segments identified across samples. COPE and FqMerger were used to merge the filtered high-quality paired reads into contigs. BLAST was used to align contigs to the IMGT TRBV, TRBD and TRBJ reference genes, and CDR3 was defined following IMGT. Any clonotype with a frequency above 0.1% was classified as a highly expanded clone. Repertoire diversity was measured by Shannon entropy, and V-J evenness by the Gini coefficient. Clonotypes shared by more than one individual were considered public. Starting from the raw public reads, TCRdb applied fastp trimming at Q25, assembled clones with MiXCR and retained in-frame beta chains. Rows with a matching CDR3 protein are joined into one entry that keeps the most common DNA and genes. For this entry, the V and J calls and clone size follow TCRdb and not the study's own pipeline. Counted in this sample were about 370,000 distinct CDR3 sequences; roughly 16% of them appeared once. The ten largest make up approximately 21% of the sample.

The data were taken from a study of regulatory T cells in long-lasting Graves disease (dated by TCRdb to 2020 to 2023). As for the study more broadly: Patients with newly diagnosed Graves' disease had been on antithyroid drugs for under 3 months. The study was conducted in China and was registered as a clinical trial. A total of 35 or so samples were covered by TCR sequencing, comprising approximately 13 persistent and around 20 newly diagnosed Graves' disease patients. Peripheral blood TCR sequencing and RNA sequencing compared persistent Graves' disease patients with newly diagnosed Graves' disease patients. The investigation overall reported the following: The small sample size was acknowledged by the authors as a limitation that may reduce accuracy. Persistent Graves' disease patients showed lower TCR Shannon entropy and fewer highly expanded clones than newly diagnosed patients, suggesting clonal expansion. Preferential use of TRBV28, TRBJ1-2 and TRBJ2-5 was observed in persistent disease, whereas TRBV20-1 and TRBJ2-1 were favored in newly diagnosed disease. Only the TCR beta chain was sequenced and analyzed. Because the primary lesion, thyroid tissue, could not be accessed, the study looked at peripheral blood alone. Persistent patients shared more public clonotypes among themselves (around 2,700) than newly diagnosed patients did (nearly 1,000).

The time point label corresponds to: newly diagnosed GD, antithyroid drugs for less than 3 months. RNA was extracted from PBMCs in TRIzol for both TCR sequencing and RNA sequencing. Graves' disease was diagnosed according to American Thyroid Association guidelines. Recruitment of patients was carried out at an endocrinology department in Xi'an, China. Each patient gave approximately 9.7 milliliters of peripheral blood, collected in an EDTA anticoagulant tube. Ficoll Paque Plus density gradient separation was used to isolate PBMCs, and no further T cell sorting was done. An Agilent 2100 Bioanalyzer and agarose gel were used to check RNA quality, and a NanoDrop 2000 was used to measure RNA concentration. Compared with germline, V lacks 6 bases and J lacks 4 bases; bases without a gene match: 3. The CDR3 numbers 14 residues from cysteine through phenylalanine. Left in the record is the CDR3 DNA by itself, 42 bases read in frame from the first base.

The chain links TRBV12-3 or TRBV12-4 with TRBJ1-1, with 12 junctional bases fitting TRBD1. The receptor comes from a female donor with Graves disease. This sample comprised peripheral blood mononuclear cells (PBMCs), obtained at new diagnosis, from a patient treated with antithyroid drugs. The DNA sequence is TGTGCCAGCAGCCGGGACAGGGGGCGCACTGAAGCTTTCTTT. This encodes CASSRDRGRTEAFF.